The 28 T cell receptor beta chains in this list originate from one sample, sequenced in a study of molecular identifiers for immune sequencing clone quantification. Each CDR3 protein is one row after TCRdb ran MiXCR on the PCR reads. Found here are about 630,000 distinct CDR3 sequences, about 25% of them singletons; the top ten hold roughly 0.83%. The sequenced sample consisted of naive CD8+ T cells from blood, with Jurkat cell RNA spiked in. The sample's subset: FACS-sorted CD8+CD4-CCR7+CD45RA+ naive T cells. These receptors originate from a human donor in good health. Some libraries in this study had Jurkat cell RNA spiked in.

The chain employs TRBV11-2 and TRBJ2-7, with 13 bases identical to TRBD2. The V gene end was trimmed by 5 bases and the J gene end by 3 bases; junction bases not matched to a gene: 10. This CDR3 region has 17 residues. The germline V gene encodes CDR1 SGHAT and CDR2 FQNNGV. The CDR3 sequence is CASSPGTSGTFFYEQYF. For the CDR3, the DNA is TGTGCCAGCAGCCCCGGGACTAGCGGGACATTTTTCTACGAGCAGTACTTC. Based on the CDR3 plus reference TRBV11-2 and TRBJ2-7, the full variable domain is EAGVAQSPRYKIIEKRQSVAFWCNPISGHATLYWYQQILGQGPKLLIQFQNNGVVDDSQLPKDRFSAERLKGVDSTLKIQPAKLEDSAVYLCASSPGTSGTFFYEQYFGPGTRLTVT.

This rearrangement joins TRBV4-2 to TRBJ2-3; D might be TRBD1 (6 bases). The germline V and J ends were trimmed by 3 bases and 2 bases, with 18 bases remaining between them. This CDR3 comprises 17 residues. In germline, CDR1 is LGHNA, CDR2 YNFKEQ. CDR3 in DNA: TGTGCCAGCAGCCACCAGGGGCCCGAACACCTCACAGATACGCAGTATTTT. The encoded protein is CASSHQGPEHLTDTQYF.

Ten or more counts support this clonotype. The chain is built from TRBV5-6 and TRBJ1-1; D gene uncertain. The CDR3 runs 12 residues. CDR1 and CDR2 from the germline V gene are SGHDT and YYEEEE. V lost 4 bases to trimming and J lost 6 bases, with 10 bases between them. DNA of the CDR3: TGTGCCAGCAGCACGGGAGGTCCTGAAGCTTTCTTT. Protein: CASSTGGPEAFF.

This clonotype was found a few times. In DNA, the CDR3 is TGCAGTGCAGTCGGACAGGATCTTCTATACGAGCAGTACTTC. As protein: CSAVGQDLLYEQYF. The rearrangement uses TRBV20-1 and TRBJ2-7; TRBD1 agrees at 7 bases. Germline CDR1 reads DFQATT; CDR2 reads SNEGSKA (reference sequence). After removal of 6 bases from V and 4 bases from J, the junction contained 12 bases not matched to a gene. CDR3 size: 14 residues.

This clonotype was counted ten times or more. The CDR3 loop is CASSRDYRTDTQYF. CDR3 nucleotide sequence: TGTGCCAGCAGCCGCGACTATCGCACAGATACGCAGTATTTT. The chain carries TRBV7-9 and TRBJ2-3; maybe TRBD2 (5 bases). V lost 5 bases and J lost 1, with 10 bases in between. This CDR3 comprises 14 residues. Germline-derived CDR1 and CDR2 are SEHNR and FQNEAQ (reference sequence).

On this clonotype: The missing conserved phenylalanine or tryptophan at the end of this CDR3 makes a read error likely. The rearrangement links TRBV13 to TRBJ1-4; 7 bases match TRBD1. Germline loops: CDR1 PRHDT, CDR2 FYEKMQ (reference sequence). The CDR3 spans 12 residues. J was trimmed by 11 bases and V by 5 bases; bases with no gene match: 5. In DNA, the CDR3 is TGTGCCAGCAGCCAAGACAGGGACAAACTGTTTCTT. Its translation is CASSQDRDKLFL.

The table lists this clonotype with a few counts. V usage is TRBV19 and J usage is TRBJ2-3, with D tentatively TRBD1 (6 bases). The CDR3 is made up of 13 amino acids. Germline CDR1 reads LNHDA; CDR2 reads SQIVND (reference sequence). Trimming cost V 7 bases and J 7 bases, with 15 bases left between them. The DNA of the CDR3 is TGTGCCAGTAACGCCCTACAGGGAAATACGCAGTATTTT. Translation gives CASNALQGNTQYF.

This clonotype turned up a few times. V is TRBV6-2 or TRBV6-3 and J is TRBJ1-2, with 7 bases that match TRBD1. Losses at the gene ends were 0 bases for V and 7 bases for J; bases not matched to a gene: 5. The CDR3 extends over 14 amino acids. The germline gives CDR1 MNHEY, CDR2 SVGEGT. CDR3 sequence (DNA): TGTGCCAGCAGTTACTCGAGACAGGGTGTTGGCTACACCTTC. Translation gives CASSYSRQGVGYTF.

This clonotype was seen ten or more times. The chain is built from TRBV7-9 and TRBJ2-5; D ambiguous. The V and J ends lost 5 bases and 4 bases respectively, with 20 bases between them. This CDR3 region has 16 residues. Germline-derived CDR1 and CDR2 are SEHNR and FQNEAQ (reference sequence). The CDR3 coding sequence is TGTGCCAGCAGCCCGACACTCGCCGGTGTGGGAGAGACCCAGTACTTC. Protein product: CASSPTLAGVGETQYF.

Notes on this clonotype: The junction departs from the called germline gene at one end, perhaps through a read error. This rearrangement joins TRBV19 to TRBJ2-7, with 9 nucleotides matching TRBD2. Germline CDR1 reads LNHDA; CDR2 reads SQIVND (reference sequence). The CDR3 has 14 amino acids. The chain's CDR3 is CASSPGLAPYELYF. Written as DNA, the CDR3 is TGTGCCAGTAGTCCGGGACTAGCTCCCTACGAGCTGTACTTC.

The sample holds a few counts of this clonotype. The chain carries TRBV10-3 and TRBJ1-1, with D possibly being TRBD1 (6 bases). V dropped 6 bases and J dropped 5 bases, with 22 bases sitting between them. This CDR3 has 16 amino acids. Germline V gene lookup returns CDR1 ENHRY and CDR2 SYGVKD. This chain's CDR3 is CAIRPSGGGEGTEAFF. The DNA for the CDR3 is TGTGCCATCAGACCCAGCGGGGGGGGCGAGGGAACTGAAGCTTTCTTT.

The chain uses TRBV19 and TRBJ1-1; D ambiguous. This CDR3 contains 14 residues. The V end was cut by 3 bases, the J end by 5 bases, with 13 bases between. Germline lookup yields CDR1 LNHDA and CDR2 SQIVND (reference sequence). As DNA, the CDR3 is TGTGCCAGTAGTATTAGTTCTGCCGGGACTGAAGCTTTCTTT. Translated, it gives CASSISSAGTEAFF.

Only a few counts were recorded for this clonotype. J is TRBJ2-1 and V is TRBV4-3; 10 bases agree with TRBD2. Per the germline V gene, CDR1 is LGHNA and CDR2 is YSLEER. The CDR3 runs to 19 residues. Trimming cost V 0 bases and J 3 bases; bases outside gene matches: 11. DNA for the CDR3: TGCGCCAGCAGCCAAGACCCCCCCTGGACTAGCGGAGACTACAATGAGCAGTTCTTC. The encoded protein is CASSQDPPWTSGDYNEQFF.

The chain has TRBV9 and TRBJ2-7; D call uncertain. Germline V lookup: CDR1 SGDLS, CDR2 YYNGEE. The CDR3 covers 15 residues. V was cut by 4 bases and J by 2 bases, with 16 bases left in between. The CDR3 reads CASSPELGFTYEQYF. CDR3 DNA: TGTGCCAGCAGCCCCGAGCTGGGGTTTACCTACGAGCAGTACTTC.

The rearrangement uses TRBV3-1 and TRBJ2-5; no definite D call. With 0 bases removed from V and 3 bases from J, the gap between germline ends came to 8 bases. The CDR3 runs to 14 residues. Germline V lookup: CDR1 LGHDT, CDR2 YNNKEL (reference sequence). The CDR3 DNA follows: TGTGCCAGCAGCCAAGAGGAACGAGAAGAGACCCAGTACTTC. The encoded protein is CASSQEEREETQYF.

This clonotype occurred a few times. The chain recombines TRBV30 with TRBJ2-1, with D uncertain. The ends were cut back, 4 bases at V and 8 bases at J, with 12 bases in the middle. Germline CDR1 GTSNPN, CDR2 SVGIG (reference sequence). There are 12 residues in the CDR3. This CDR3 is CAWIPFGHEQFF. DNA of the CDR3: TGTGCCTGGATCCCGTTCGGGCATGAGCAGTTCTTC. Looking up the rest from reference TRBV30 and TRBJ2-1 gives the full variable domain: SQTIHQWPATLVQPVGSPLSLECTVEGTSNPNLYWYRQAAGRGLQLLFYSVGIGQISSEVPQNLSASRPQDRQFILSSKKLLLSDSGFYLCAWIPFGHEQFFGPGTRLTVL.

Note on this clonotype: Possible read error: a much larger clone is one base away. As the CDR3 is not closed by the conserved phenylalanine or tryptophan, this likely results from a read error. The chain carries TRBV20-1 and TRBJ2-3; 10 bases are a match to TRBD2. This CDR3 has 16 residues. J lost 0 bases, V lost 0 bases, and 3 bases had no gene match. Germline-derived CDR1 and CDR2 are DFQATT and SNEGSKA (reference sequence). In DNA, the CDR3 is TGCAGTGCTAGAGACGGACTAGCGGAGAGCACAGATACGCAGTATCTT. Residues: CSARDGLAESTDTQYL.

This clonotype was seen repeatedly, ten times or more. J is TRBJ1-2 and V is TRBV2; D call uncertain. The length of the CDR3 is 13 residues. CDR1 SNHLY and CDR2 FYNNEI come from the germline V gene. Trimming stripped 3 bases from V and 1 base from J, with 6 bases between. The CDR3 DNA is TGTGCCAGCAGTGACAGAATTAACTATGGCTACACCTTC. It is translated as CASSDRINYGYTF.

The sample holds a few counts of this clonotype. CDR3 nucleotides: TGTGCCAGCAGTTACAAGGGGGATTACAATGAGCAGTTCTTC. This sequence encodes CASSYKGDYNEQFF. This chain joins TRBV6-8 and TRBJ2-1; perhaps TRBD1 as D (6 bases). From germline, CDR1 is MNHGY and CDR2 SAAAGT. V gave up 2 bases and J gave up 4 bases, with 9 bases separating them. There are 14 residues in the CDR3.

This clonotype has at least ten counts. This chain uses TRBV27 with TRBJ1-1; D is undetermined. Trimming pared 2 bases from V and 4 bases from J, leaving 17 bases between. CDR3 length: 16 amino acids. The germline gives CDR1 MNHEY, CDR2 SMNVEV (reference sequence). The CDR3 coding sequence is TGTGCCAGCAGTTTAGACGGTTGGGATTCGGGCACTGAAGCTTTCTTT. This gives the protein CASSLDGWDSGTEAFF.

Written as DNA, the CDR3 is TGTGCCAGCAGTTTTTTGGGGGGCTACGAGCAGTACTTC. Amino acid sequence: CASSFLGGYEQYF. This chain connects TRBV27 to TRBJ2-7, with D possibly TRBD2 on 6 matching bases. The V and J ends lost 3 bases and 3 bases respectively, with 9 bases between them. CDR1 and CDR2 (germline): MNHEY, SMNVEV (reference sequence). The CDR3 covers 13 residues.

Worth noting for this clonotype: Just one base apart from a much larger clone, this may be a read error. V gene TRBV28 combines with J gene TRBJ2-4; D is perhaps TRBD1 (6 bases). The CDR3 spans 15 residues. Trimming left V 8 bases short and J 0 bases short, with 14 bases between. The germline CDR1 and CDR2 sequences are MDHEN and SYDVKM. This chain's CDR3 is CASAVPGEAKNIQYF. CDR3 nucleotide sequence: TGTGCCAGCGCCGTTCCAGGGGAAGCCAAAAACATTCAGTACTTC.

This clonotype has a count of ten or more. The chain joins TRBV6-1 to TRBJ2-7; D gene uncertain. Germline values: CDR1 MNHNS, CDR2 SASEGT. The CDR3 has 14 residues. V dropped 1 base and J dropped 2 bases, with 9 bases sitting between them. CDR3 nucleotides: TGTGCCAGCAGTGAAGGGGTAGGGCCCTACGAGCAGTACTTC. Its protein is CASSEGVGPYEQYF.

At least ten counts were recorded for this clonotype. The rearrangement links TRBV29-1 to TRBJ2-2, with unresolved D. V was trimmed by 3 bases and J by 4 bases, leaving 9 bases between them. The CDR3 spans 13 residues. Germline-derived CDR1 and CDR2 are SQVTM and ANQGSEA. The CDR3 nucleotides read TGCAGCGTTGAGAAGGGCGGCACCGGGGAGCTGTTTTTT. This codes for CSVEKGGTGELFF.

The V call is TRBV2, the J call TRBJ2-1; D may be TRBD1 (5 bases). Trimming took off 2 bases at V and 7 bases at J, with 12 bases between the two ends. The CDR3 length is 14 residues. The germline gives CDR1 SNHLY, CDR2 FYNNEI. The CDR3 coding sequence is TGTGCCAGCAGTGAAATGAGGCCAGGGAATGAGCAGTTCTTC. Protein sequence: CASSEMRPGNEQFF. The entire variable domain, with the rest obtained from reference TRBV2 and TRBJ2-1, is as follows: EPEVTQTPSHQVTQMGQEVILRCVPISNHLYFYWYRQILGQKVEFLVSFYNNEISEKSEIFDDQFSVERPDGSNFTLKIRSTKLEDSAMYFCASSEMRPGNEQFFGPGTRLTVL.

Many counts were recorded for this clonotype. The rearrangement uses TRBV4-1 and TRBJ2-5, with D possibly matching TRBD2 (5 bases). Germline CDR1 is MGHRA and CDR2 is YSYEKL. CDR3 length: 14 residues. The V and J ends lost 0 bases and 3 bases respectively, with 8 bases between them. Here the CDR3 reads CASSQDSGEETQYF. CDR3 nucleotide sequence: TGCGCCAGCAGCCAAGATTCCGGGGAAGAGACCCAGTACTTC.

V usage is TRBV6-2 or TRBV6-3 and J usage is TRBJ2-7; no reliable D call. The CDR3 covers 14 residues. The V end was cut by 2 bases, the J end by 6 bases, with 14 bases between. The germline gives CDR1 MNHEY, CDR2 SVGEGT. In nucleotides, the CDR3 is TGTGCCAGCAGTTACCCGATAGACCCCCTCGAGCAGTACTTC. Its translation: CASSYPIDPLEQYF.

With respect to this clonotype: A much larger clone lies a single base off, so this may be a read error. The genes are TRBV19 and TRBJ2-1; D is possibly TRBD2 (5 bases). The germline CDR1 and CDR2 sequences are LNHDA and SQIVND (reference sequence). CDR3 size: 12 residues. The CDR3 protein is CTSSLIRGEQFF. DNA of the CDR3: TGTACCAGTAGTCTAATCCGGGGTGAGCAGTTCTTC.